Presented here are 10 T cell receptor beta chains from one specimen sequenced in a study of blood T cell repertoires in COVID-19. Clones were sequenced by immunoSEQ multiplex PCR, and TCRdb holds only the in-frame ones, with some missing. The sample consists of 200,000 to 300,000 clones, approximately 80% of them appearing once. The sample consisted of peripheral blood. Receptors originate from a man aged 40-55 years who had recovered from COVID-19.

This chain uses TRBV19 with TRBJ1-5; D gene unclear. V dropped 3 bases and J dropped 0 bases, with 9 bases sitting between them. This CDR3 contains 15 residues. The germline V gene has CDR1 LNHDA and CDR2 SQIVND (reference sequence). The CDR3 DNA reads as TGTGCCAGTAGTATTACGAGTTATAGCAATCAGCCCCAGCATTTT. This codes for CASSITSYSNQPQHF.

This clone was recorded only once. The V and J genes are TRBV10-3 and TRBJ2-5, with 9 nucleotides matching TRBD2. The germline V gene encodes CDR1 ENHRY and CDR2 SYGVKD. The CDR3 runs to 17 residues. With 11 bases clipped from V and 2 bases from J, the junction kept 18 bases outside the gene matches. CDR3 residues: CAVARPFSGGQQETQYF. The CDR3 DNA reads TGTGCCGTAGCCCGTCCTTTTAGCGGGGGCCAACAAGAGACCCAGTACTTC.

The V gene is TRBV9, the J gene TRBJ1-1, with D tentatively TRBD1 (5 bases). Trimming cost V 3 bases and J 4 bases, with 13 bases left between them. The germline V gene encodes CDR1 SGDLS and CDR2 YYNGEE. The CDR3 is 14 residues long. Here the CDR3 DNA reads TGTGCCAGCAGCGCCACGGGGGAGGGCACTGAAGCTTTCTTT. Translating it yields CASSATGEGTEAFF.

The J gene is TRBJ1-4, the V gene TRBV6-2 or TRBV6-3; no reliable D call. The CDR3 extends over 13 amino acids. CDR1 and CDR2 from the germline V gene are MNHEY and SVGEGT. Between the trimmed V and J ends, which lost 3 bases and 8 bases, there was a span of 10 bases. The chain's CDR3 is CASSYSRAEKLFF. As DNA, the CDR3 is TGTGCCAGCAGTTATTCACGAGCCGAAAAACTGTTTTTT.

The chain links TRBV3-1 (or the pseudogene TRBV3-2) to TRBJ2-7; TRBD1 matches at 9 bases. CDR1 LGHDT and CDR2 YNNKEL come from the germline V gene (reference sequence). The length of the CDR3 is 17 residues. The junction had 10 bases not matched to a gene; V was cut back by 3 bases and J by 1 base. CDR3 amino acids: CASSQPTGGAGSYEQYF. CDR3 nucleotide sequence: TGTGCCAGCAGCCAGCCCACAGGGGGCGCAGGGTCCTACGAGCAGTACTTC.

This CDR3 is CASSPNPQGKENIQYF. The DNA for the CDR3 is TGTGCCAGCAGCCCCAACCCACAGGGGAAAGAAAACATTCAGTACTTC. The chain combines TRBV3-1 (or the pseudogene TRBV3-2) with TRBJ2-4; the match to TRBD1 covers 7 bases. Germline CDR1 LGHDT, CDR2 YNNKEL (reference sequence). The CDR3 extends over 16 amino acids. Trimming at V came to 4 bases and at J to 5 bases, leaving 11 bases not matched to a gene.

This clone was counted a single time. The chain combines TRBV10-3 with TRBJ2-1; the match to TRBD1 covers 7 bases. V shed 6 bases, J shed 5 bases, and the junction held 4 bases outside the gene matches. The CDR3 totals 13 residues. Looked up from germline, CDR1 is ENHRY and CDR2 is SYGVKD. The CDR3 region has the DNA TGTGCCATCAGCCTAACAGGGGACAATGAGCAGTTCTTC. This gives the protein CAISLTGDNEQFF.

This clone was seen a few times. V usage is TRBV5-1 and J usage is TRBJ2-7; 9 bases match TRBD2. The CDR3 runs 18 residues. CDR1 SGHRS and CDR2 YFSETQ come from the germline V gene. V gave up 3 bases and J gave up 4 bases; unmatched junction bases: 17. For the CDR3, the DNA is TGCGCCAGCAGCTGGGCGAGACGAGAAGCGGGGGGCGTGTACGAGCAGTACTTC. Its translation is CASSWARREAGGVYEQYF. Full variable domain (missing parts from reference TRBV5-1 and TRBJ2-7): KAGVTQTPRYLIKTRGQQVTLSCSPISGHRSVSWYQQTPGQGLQFLFEYFSETQRNKGNFPGRFSGRQFSNSRSEMNVSTLELGDSALYLCASSWARREAGGVYEQYFGPGTRLTVT.

This clone occurred a few times. The chain uses TRBV19 and TRBJ1-5, with D possibly being TRBD1 (6 bases). CDR1 and CDR2 from the germline V gene are LNHDA and SQIVND (reference sequence). With 7 bases removed from V and 0 bases from J, the gap between germline ends came to 13 bases. The CDR3 covers 15 residues. The chain's CDR3 is CASTSGHYSNQPQHF. In DNA form, the CDR3 reads TGTGCCAGTACCTCGGGACACTATAGCAATCAGCCCCAGCATTTT. Full variable domain (remainder filled in from reference TRBV19 and TRBJ1-5): DGGITQSPKYLFRKEGQNVTLSCEQNLNHDAMYWYRQDPGQGLRLIYYSQIVNDFQKGDIAEGYSVSREKKESFPLTVTSAQKNPTAFYLCASTSGHYSNQPQHFGDGTRLSIL.

CDR3 coding DNA: TGTGCCAGCAGCCCCGGGGGGTTGAGCGAGCAGTACTTC. As protein: CASSPGGLSEQYF. The V call is TRBV12-3 or TRBV12-4, the J call TRBJ2-7; 7 bases are a match to TRBD2. The CDR3 consists of 13 residues. V was clipped by 6 bases and J by 6 bases; unmatched bases: 8.